The entry that follows covers one T cell receptor beta chain sequence. Antigen unknown. The data belong to a study of CD8+CD57+ T cells in acquired aplastic anemia. In the study overall: CD4+ cells from healthy donors averaged around 10 million reads.

From germline, CDR1 is LNHDA and CDR2 SQIVND (reference sequence). The V and J ends lost 3 bases and 7 bases, in that order; junction bases with no gene match: 8. The CDR3 loop spans 16 amino acids. Study results and limitations: Any difference that existed in CD8+ Simpson's diversity between patients and controls was not significant. Researchers report that around 31 CD8+ CDR3 sequences appeared in both patients and controls.

Researchers used genomic DNA as the template to profile TCR beta VDJ and CDR3. MiXCR was run by TCRdb on the reads, yielding one entry per CDR3 protein. The sample lists 200,000 to 250,000 distinct CDR3 sequences, roughly 35% occurring once. The sequence derives from a human donor in good health, serving as a control. The chain joins TRBV19 to TRBJ2-1, with 11 bases aligning to TRBD2. Sequenced material: sorted CD4+, CD8+, or CD8+CD57+ T cells (not recorded which) from PBMCs. The CDR3 DNA sequence: TGTGCCAGTAGTATCGGCGGGACTAGCGGCCGAAATGAGCAGTTCTTC. Its translation: CASSIGGTSGRNEQFF. Complete variable domain (other parts from reference TRBV19 and TRBJ2-1): DGGITQSPKYLFRKEGQNVTLSCEQNLNHDAMYWYRQDPGQGLRLIYYSQIVNDFQKGDIAEGYSVSREKKESFPLTVTSAQKNPTAFYLCASSIGGTSGRNEQFFGPGTRLTVL.